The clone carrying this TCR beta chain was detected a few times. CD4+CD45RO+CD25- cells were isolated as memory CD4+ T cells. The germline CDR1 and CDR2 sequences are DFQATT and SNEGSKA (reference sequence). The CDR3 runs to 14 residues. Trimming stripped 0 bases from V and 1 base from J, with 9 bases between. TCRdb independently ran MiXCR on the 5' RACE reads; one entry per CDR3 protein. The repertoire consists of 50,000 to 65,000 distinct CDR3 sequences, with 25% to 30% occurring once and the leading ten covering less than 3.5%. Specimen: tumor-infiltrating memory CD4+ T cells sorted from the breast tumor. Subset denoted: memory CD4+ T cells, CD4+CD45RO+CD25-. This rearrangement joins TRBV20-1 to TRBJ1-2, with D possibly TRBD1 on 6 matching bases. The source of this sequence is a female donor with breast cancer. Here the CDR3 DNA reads TGCAGTGCTAGAGAGACAGGAATTAACTATGGCTACACCTTC. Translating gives CSARETGINYGYTF.